The T cell receptor beta chain under discussion was sequenced for a study of blood T cells in healthy people across ages. General study points: One million T cells yielded diversity estimates that were considered underestimates. The unknown donor CMV status may have confounded expanded clonotype changes.

Next came a second PCR, run for about 6 to 11 cycles, which used a sample-barcoded 5' primer along with a J-beta primer mix. The template-switch adaptor was a 5' adaptor with 12 random nucleotides. It tagged each cDNA molecule. MiXCR, applied by TCRdb to the 5' RACE reads, yields one record per CDR3 protein. The sample contains fewer than 2,000,000 distinct CDR3 sequences, roughly two fifths of which appear only once. V was shortened by 0 bases and J by 1 base, with 19 bases between the two germline ends. Germline V gene data show CDR1 as MNHEY and CDR2 as SVGAGI. This CDR3 spans 20 amino acids. In regard to this clonotype: What it recognizes is unknown.

This TCR was sampled from a human donor in good health. The rearrangement links TRBV6-5 to TRBJ2-6, with a weak D call TRBD2 (5 bases). The sequencing sample was made of blood. DNA for the CDR3: TGTGCCAGCAGTTACTCGTTCGGGGAAGTCTCTGGGTCTGGGGCCAACGTCCTGACTTTC. Translation gives CASSYSFGEVSGSGANVLTF.